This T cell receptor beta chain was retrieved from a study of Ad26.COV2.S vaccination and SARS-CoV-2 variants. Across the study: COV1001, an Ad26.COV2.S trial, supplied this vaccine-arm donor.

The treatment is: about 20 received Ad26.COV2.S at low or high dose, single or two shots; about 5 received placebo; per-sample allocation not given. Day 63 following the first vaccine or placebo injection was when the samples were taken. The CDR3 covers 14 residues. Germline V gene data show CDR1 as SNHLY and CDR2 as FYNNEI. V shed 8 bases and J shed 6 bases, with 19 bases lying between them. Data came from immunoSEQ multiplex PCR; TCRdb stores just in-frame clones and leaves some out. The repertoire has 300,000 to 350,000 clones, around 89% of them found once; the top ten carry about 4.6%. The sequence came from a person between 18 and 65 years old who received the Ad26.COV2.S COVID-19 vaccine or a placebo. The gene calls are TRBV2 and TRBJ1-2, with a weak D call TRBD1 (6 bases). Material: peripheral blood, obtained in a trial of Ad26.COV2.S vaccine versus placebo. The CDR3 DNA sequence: TGTGCCAGCGAGGACATAAGGGGGGGTGATGGCTACACCTTC. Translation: CASEDIRGGDGYTF.